The sequence of this TCR beta chain was determined in a study of control samples from healthy donors and cancer patients. V gave up 3 bases and J gave up 5 bases; unmatched junction bases: 8. Germline values: CDR1 KGHDR, CDR2 SFDVKD. This CDR3 region has 16 residues. Sequencing used immunoSEQ multiplex PCR; TCRdb keeps in-frame clones, though not all of them. This table has roughly 400,000 clones, 75% to 95% appearing once. The chain has TRBV24-1 and TRBJ2-1, with 8 bases aligning to TRBD2. The source of this sequence is a man aged 35-49 years with head and neck cancer. Sequencing was performed on PBMCs. The CDR3, as DNA: TGTGCCACCAGTGATGCTCGGGGGGGAAGGAACAATGAGCAGTTCTTC. Amino acids: CATSDARGGRNNEQFF.